This T cell receptor (beta chain) came from a study of T cell responses to AZD1222 COVID-19 vaccine. Study observations and caveats: CD4 TCRs associated with vaccination spanned spike, dominating at 160-218 and 743-854. Targeting of unmutated variant regions was reportedly seen in nearly half of spike-specific TCRs. No repertoire was sampled before or during the peak T cell response, only after it. Donors were chiefly white British, with a greater number of females, and clonal diversity was perhaps underestimated.

The protocol was immunoSEQ multiplex PCR, while the TCRdb copy is restricted to in-frame clones and leaves out a portion. The sample has about 110,000 clones; 88% are singletons. The CDR3 spans 15 residues. CDR1 is LGHNA and CDR2 is YSLEER in the germline V gene. V was pared by 5 bases and J by 2 bases, with 6 bases of the junction left unmatched. Concerning this clone itself: Its antigen remains unidentified.

V is TRBV4-3 and J is TRBJ2-1; 7 nucleotides line up with TRBD2. The material was peripheral blood, obtained on day 0 of MenACWY control vaccination. The source of this sequence is an adult in good health. DNA for the CDR3: TGCGCCAGCAGCTTAGAAGGACTAGCCTACAATGAGCAGTTCTTC. It translates to CASSLEGLAYNEQFF.